What follows is one TCR beta chain and its context. As yet, its antigen is unknown. The data were obtained in a study of lymphopenia after photon versus proton radiotherapy. Study conclusions and caveats: Photon-treated patients lost naive T cells and TCR diversity; proton-treated stayed stable.

The V end was cut by 3 bases, the J end by 4 bases, with 27 bases between. The germline V gene has CDR1 MGHRA and CDR2 YSYEKL. The length of the CDR3 is 19 residues. Generated by immunoSEQ multiplex PCR, the TCRdb table keeps only in-frame clones and is missing some. The sample shows some 30,000 clones, 89% of them seen only once. Here the sequenced sample was peripheral blood, taken from a patient treated with proton-based radiotherapy. The receptor was derived from a woman in her 70s with pancreatic cancer. Some clones in this sample may be carry-over from other donors' samples. This sequence joins TRBV4-1 and TRBJ2-5; perhaps TRBD2 as D (5 bases). The CDR3: CASSHARTRTPLNLETQYF. CDR3 in DNA: TGCGCCAGCAGCCACGCACGAACCAGGACTCCCCTGAATTTAGAGACCCAGTACTTC.